The 7 T cell receptor beta chains given below trace back to one sample, sequenced in a study of shared clonotypes between healthy human individuals. The assay was immunoSEQ multiplex PCR, and TCRdb's table has in-frame clones only and misses some. This table holds some 2.4 million clones, 93% found once. Sequences were obtained from naive CD4+ T cells from PBMCs. Subset meaning: CD45RA+ positively selected. These receptors were collected from a man younger than 30 in good health. Some clones in this sample may be carry-over from other donors' samples.

A remark on this clone: Germline and junction disagree at one end, which may indicate a read error. Other nucleotide sequences from this sample produce the same CDR3. The chain uses TRBV5-4 and TRBJ2-5; TRBD1 matches at 7 bases. Germline values: CDR1 SGHNT, CDR2 YYREEE (reference sequence). The CDR3 totals 14 residues. The CDR3 loop reads CASSLARQGETQYF. Here the CDR3 DNA reads TGTGCCAGCAGCTTGGCGCGACAGGGAGAGACTCAGTACTTC. Filled out from reference TRBV5-4 and TRBJ2-5, the complete variable domain reads ETGVTQSPTHLIKTRGQQVTLRCSSQSGHNTVSWYQQALGQGPQFIFQYYREEENGRGNFPPRFSGLQFPNYSSELNVNALELDDSALYLCASSLARQGETQYFGPGTRLLVL.

V usage is TRBV4-3 and J usage is TRBJ2-2; TRBD1 agrees at 9 bases. CDR3 length equals 15 residues. From germline, CDR1 is LGHNA and CDR2 YSLEER. Germline trimming cut 3 bases from V and 6 bases from J; bases unmatched to any gene: 5. The CDR3, as DNA: TGCGCCAGCAGCCACCAACAGGGGGCGTCCGGGGAGCTGTTTTTT. It specifies CASSHQQGASGELFF.

The CDR3 reads CASSQTAGEASPLHF. In nucleotides, the CDR3 is TGCGCCAGCAGCCAAACGGCAGGGGAGGCTTCACCCCTCCACTTT. V and J are TRBV5-1 and TRBJ1-6, with D possibly matching TRBD1 (6 bases). Trimming cost V 4 bases and J 9 bases, with 17 bases left between them. The CDR3 consists of 15 residues. Germline V gene data show CDR1 as SGHRS and CDR2 as YFSETQ.

The V call is TRBV6-1, the J call TRBJ2-6; 7 bases line up with TRBD1. Germline assignment: CDR1 MNHNS and CDR2 SASEGT. The CDR3 contains 14 residues. Trimming removed 7 bases from V and 4 bases from J; junction bases left unmatched: 4. The CDR3: CASNDRAGANVLTF. The CDR3 nucleotides read TGTGCCAGCAACGACAGGGCCGGGGCCAACGTCCTGACTTTC.

J is TRBJ1-1 and V is TRBV5-4; D ambiguous. The CDR3 length is 14 residues. The V end was cut by 3 bases, the J end by 0 bases, with 9 bases between. Germline CDR1 reads SGHNT; CDR2 reads YYREEE (reference sequence). CDR3 nucleotide sequence: TGTGCCAGCAGCTCCCAGGACCTGAACACTGAAGCTTTCTTT. This encodes CASSSQDLNTEAFF.

The CDR3 reads CASSLEREVLLEQYF. CDR3 DNA: TGCGCCAGCAGCTTGGAGCGGGAGGTATTACTGGAGCAGTACTTC. The chain recombines TRBV5-1 with TRBJ2-7; TRBD2 matches at 9 bases. Germline CDR1 is SGHRS and CDR2 is YFSETQ. With 0 bases clipped from V and 7 bases from J, the junction kept 8 bases outside the gene matches. The CDR3 runs to 15 residues. Complete variable domain (other parts from reference TRBV5-1 and TRBJ2-7): KAGVTQTPRYLIKTRGQQVTLSCSPISGHRSVSWYQQTPGQGLQFLFEYFSETQRNKGNFPGRFSGRQFSNSRSEMNVSTLELGDSALYLCASSLEREVLLEQYFGPGTRLTVT.

A few counts support this clone. V gene TRBV6-1 combines with J gene TRBJ2-1, with D possibly being TRBD2 (5 bases). The V gene lost 3 bases and the J gene lost 7 bases, with 10 bases spanning the gap. This CDR3 is 13 amino acids long. Germline CDR1 MNHNS, CDR2 SASEGT. The CDR3 coding sequence is TGTGCCAGCAGTGACCCTCAGCGGAATGAGCAGTTCTTC. The encoded protein is CASSDPQRNEQFF.